The T cell receptor (beta chain) under discussion was sequenced for a study of shared clonotypes between healthy human individuals. J lost 5 bases, V lost 2 bases, and 6 bases had no gene match. CDR3 length: 15 residues. Germline V CDR1 and CDR2: MNHNS, SASEGT. The method was immunoSEQ multiplex PCR; TCRdb's version includes in-frame clones alone and lacks a portion of them. In the table there are some 2.1 million clones, 95% of which are singletons. With regard to this clone: The antigen remains undetermined.

Whole-study results and caveats: The represented genetic and exposure-history diversity was limited by the small number of donors. Only blood underwent sampling, and tissue repertoires likely differ.

The sample was naive CD4+ T cells sorted from blood. Subset here: CD45RA+ positively selected. The chain combines TRBV6-1 with TRBJ2-5; TRBD1 agrees at 9 bases. The receptor's source is a man aged 18 to 35 in good health. The CDR3 here is CASSENRGRGETQYF. Here the CDR3 DNA reads TGTGCCAGCAGTGAAAACAGGGGGCGAGGGGAGACCCAGTACTTC.